Presented here are 5 T cell receptor beta chains from one specimen sequenced in a study of shared clonotypes between healthy human individuals. TCRdb's table, derived via immunoSEQ multiplex PCR, lists solely in-frame clones and lacks some. This repertoire shows fewer than 3 million clones, 80% to 95% found once; its top ten account for 0.37%. Sample: naive CD4+ T cells from PBMCs. Subset defined: CD45RA+ positively selected. The receptors come from a man between 18 and 29 years old in good health. Some clones in this sample may be carry-over from other donors' samples.

The chain has TRBV4-1 and TRBJ2-7; D gene uncertain. Deletions cut 4 bases from V and 4 bases from J, with 8 bases between. Germline V lookup: CDR1 MGHRA, CDR2 YSYEKL. This CDR3 is 12 amino acids long. The CDR3: CASSPTGYEQYF. CDR3 nucleotide sequence: TGCGCCAGCAGCCCGACTGGTTACGAGCAGTACTTC.

The V call is TRBV2, the J call TRBJ2-1; 7 bases align to TRBD1. The CDR3 runs to 14 residues. The J segment lost 3 bases and the V segment lost 7 bases, leaving 6 bases of the junction unmatched. Germline V CDR1 and CDR2: SNHLY, FYNNEI. The CDR3 region is CASTSRTGYNEQFF. The CDR3 DNA sequence: TGTGCCAGCACTAGTAGGACAGGCTACAATGAGCAGTTCTTC. Based on the CDR3 plus reference TRBV2 and TRBJ2-1, the full variable domain is EPEVTQTPSHQVTQMGQEVILRCVPISNHLYFYWYRQILGQKVEFLVSFYNNEISEKSEIFDDQFSVERPDGSNFTLKIRSTKLEDSAMYFCASTSRTGYNEQFFGPGTRLTVL.

The chain carries TRBV21-1 and TRBJ2-7; the table's D call of TRBD1 was not tested on the DNA. TRBV21-1 is flagged as a pseudogene. The CDR3 totals 19 residues. The CDR3: CASDPGRYRGGPTAGEQYF. The CDR3, as DNA: TGTGCCAGCGATCCCGGACGGTACAGGGGCGGCCCAACGGCGGGGGAGCAGTACTTC.

The chain couples TRBV9 to TRBJ2-2; TRBD2 agrees at 14 bases. Germline V gives CDR1 SGDLS, CDR2 YYNGEE. Trimming took 0 bases from V and 6 from J; bases not matched to a gene: 4. CDR3 size: 17 residues. The CDR3 coding sequence is TGTGCCAGCAGCGTAGGACTAGCGGGAGGGTCCCCCGGGGAGCTGTTTTTT. Translation: CASSVGLAGGSPGELFF.

This clone has a single count. This sequence joins TRBV11-2 and TRBJ1-1; D remains ambiguous. Germline lookup yields CDR1 SGHAT and CDR2 FQNNGV. The V end lost 0 bases, the J end lost 5 bases, and 16 bases lay between the germline ends. CDR3 length: 16 amino acids. The CDR3 protein is CASSLEGEGRGTEAFF. CDR3 nucleotide sequence: TGTGCCAGCAGCTTAGAGGGAGAGGGCAGAGGAACTGAAGCTTTCTTT. The full variable domain, in which reference TRBV11-2 and TRBJ1-1 provide the parts outside the CDR3, is EAGVAQSPRYKIIEKRQSVAFWCNPISGHATLYWYQQILGQGPKLLIQFQNNGVVDDSQLPKDRFSAERLKGVDSTLKIQPAKLEDSAVYLCASSLEGEGRGTEAFFGQGTRLTVV.